This record concerns one T cell receptor beta chain sequence. Its antigen specificity is not known. Base qualities were left out, and no much larger clone turns up one base away. The entry originates in a study of coeliac disease (dated by TCRdb to 2022 to 2024). Regarding the complete study: Because high-resolution HLA typing was not available, biased TRBV7-2 usage was queried as a proof of principle. Small intestinal lymphocyte fractions from coeliac and non-coeliac patients were analysed in the study using next-generation sequencing of rearranged TRB and TRG CDR3 regions. The goal was to describe the TR repertoires of small intestinal T cells in active coeliac disease, in refractory type I coeliac disease, and in coeliac disease treated with a gluten-free diet. A total of some 30 patients took part in the full study: roughly 22 had serologically confirmed coeliac disease and 8 were controls with non-small intestinal disorders. Samples from about 28 subjects were successfully TRB sequenced, and these included around 22 paired samples of bulk unsorted intraepithelial and lamina propria cells. Overall results and qualifications from the work: Compared with controls, active coeliac intraepithelial and lamina propria samples had TRB and TRG repertoires of lower clonality, which suggests that diverse T cells were recruited. The separation of intraepithelial from lamina propria cells did not yield high-purity fractions, so cross-contamination between compartments was possible. The approach was considered by the authors to be unsuitable for unbiased detection of gliadin-specific T cells, as gliadin-specific T cells are scarce and rarely shared between patients. TRB repertoires were largely private; most amino acid sequences were unique to one sample, and V-gene usage did not differ significantly by disease group.

Receptors were amplified or captured by the immunoSEQ multiplex PCR assay. In a multiplexed PCR, the TR loci were amplified; reverse primers were designed against J gene segments, whereas forward primers were designed against V gene segments. The Illumina HiSeq System was used to sequence the amplified CDR3 regions. Per the original workflow: Closely related reads were merged by a nearest-neighbour algorithm to remove PCR and sequencing errors and to collapse the data into unique sequences. Repertoires were summarised in terms of clonality and T cell density, with T cell density defined as TR molecules per amount of genomic DNA input. CDR3 amino acid sequences present in at least 80% of unsorted samples were defined as public TRs and were then tested for differential abundance between coeliac and control samples. Disease-group differences in clonality and density were tested with Kruskal-Wallis tests followed by Dunn post-tests. TCRdb re-hosts the immuneACCESS table, in-frame sequences only. Its copies lack some clones; in the studies checked, an unresolved V gene accounts for under half of them, and the cause for the rest is not known. V and J calls and clone size come straight from that table; D and trimming were deduced from the DNA. The sample profile shows over a thousand clones; around 52% of them were found once. The ten top clones hold roughly a quarter of the sample.

The CDR3 measures 15 amino acids from cysteine to phenylalanine. Only the CDR3 portion is preserved as DNA: 45 bases, with reading frame beginning at the first base. Based on the germline V gene, the CDR1 and CDR2 sequences are SNHLY and FYNNEI. V sheds 2 bases and J sheds 3 bases, leaving 13 bases between their ends. Cells were frozen in liquid nitrogen in DMSO/FBS as aliquots of about 500,000 cells, with a single aliquot from each fraction going to sequencing. Every one of the 30 patients in the study had endoscopy and a small intestinal biopsy. Intraepithelial cells were released from biopsies by stirring for one hour at 37 degrees C in RPMI containing EGTA, MgCl2 and 1% FBS. Genomic DNA was extracted from frozen unsorted cell fractions using the Qiagen DNeasy blood extraction kit.

The TCR comes from a man aged 65-85 years without celiac disease. Recombination linked TRBV2 to TRBJ1-1; the D gene cannot be named for sure. Source material: intraepithelial lymphocytes from the gut. According to the study, the label for this sample's cell subset or site signals: intraepithelial cell (IEC) fraction of small intestinal biopsy. The CDR3 region reads CASSEFAAVYTEAFF. The sequenced DNA: TGTGCCAGCAGTGAATTTGCGGCGGTTTACACTGAAGCTTTCTTT.